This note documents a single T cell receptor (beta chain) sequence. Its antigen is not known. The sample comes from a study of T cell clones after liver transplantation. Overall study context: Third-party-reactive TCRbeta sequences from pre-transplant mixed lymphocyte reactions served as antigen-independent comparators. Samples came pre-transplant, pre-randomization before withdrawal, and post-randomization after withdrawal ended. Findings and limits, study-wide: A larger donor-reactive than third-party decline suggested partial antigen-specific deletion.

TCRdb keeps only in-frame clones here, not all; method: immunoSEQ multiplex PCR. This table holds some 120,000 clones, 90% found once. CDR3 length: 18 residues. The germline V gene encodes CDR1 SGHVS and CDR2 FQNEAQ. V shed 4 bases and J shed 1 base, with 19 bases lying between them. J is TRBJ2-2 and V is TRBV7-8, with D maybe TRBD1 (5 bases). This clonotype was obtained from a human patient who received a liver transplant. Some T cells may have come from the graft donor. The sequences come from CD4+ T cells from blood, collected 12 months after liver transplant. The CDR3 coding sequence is TGTGCCAGCAGCTCTCAGGGCCTCCCAGGGAAGAACACCGGGGAGCTGTTTTTT. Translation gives CASSSQGLPGKNTGELFF.